The present T cell receptor (beta chain) was sequenced within a study of T-cell memory formation after mild COVID-19. The J segment lost 5 bases and the V segment lost 5 bases, leaving 12 bases of the junction unmatched. The CDR3 sequence is 16 residues long. CDR1 is SGHTA and CDR2 is FQGTGA in the germline V gene. General study results and limits: Contracting CD4+ clones lay largely in CM and EM, with CD8+ ones residing in EMRA.

Constant-segment primers were used for 5'RACE, and the resulting TCR alpha and TCR beta cDNA libraries carried sample barcodes and UMIs. TCRdb reanalysed the 5' RACE reads using MiXCR and keeps one entry per CDR3 protein. Among roughly 300,000 distinct CDR3 sequences listed, roughly 8% were seen once. Remarks on this clonotype: Its matching antigen is unknown.

The sequence came from a man aged 18 to 35 who had mild COVID-19 (a few samples of this study predate the infection). Cell type and time point are not known. The V and J genes are TRBV7-3 and TRBJ2-1, with 7 bases lining up with TRBD1. The source material was PBMCs or a T cell subset sorted from them (not recorded which). The CDR3 nucleotides are TGTGCCAGCAGCCAGAGACCGGGACAGACTCACAATGAGCAGTTCTTC. Translation: CASSQRPGQTHNEQFF.